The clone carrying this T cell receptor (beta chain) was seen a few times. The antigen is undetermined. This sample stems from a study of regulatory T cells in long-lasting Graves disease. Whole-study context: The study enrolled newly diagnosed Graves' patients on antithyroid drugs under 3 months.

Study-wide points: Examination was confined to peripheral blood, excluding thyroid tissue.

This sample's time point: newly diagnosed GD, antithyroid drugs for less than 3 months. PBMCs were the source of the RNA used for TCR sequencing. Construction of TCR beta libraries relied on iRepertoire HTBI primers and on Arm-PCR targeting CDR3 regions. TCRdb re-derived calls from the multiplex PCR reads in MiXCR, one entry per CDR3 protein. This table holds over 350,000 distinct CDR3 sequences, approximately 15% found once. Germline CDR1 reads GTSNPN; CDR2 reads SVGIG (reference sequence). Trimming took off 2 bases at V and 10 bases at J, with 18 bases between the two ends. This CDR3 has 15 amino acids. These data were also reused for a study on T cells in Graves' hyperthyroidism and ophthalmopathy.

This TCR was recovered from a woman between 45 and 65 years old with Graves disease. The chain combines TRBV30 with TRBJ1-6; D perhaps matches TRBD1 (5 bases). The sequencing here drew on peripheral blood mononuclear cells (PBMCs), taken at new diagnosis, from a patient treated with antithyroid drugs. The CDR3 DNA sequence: TGTGCCTGGAGTTTACCGGGACTCCAAGGCTCACCCCTCCACTTT. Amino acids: CAWSLPGLQGSPLHF.